The clone carrying this T cell receptor (beta chain) was counted ten times or more. This sample is part of a study of regulatory T cells in long-lasting Graves disease. Building of the TCR beta libraries involved iRepertoire HTBI primers and Arm-PCR of CDR3 regions. Via MiXCR, TCRdb re-called the multiplex PCR reads, giving one row per CDR3 protein. The sample consists of some 370,000 distinct CDR3 sequences, roughly 23% of them appearing once. There are 14 residues in the CDR3. V was pared by 0 bases and J by 0 bases, with 6 bases between. Germline-derived CDR1 and CDR2 are SGHAT and FQNNGV. Time point reported: persistent/refractory GD, antithyroid drugs over 5 years with positive TRAb. From PBMCs, RNA was extracted and then used to make the TCR library.

The receptor was isolated from a woman aged 40 to 55 with Graves disease. The material sequenced was peripheral blood mononuclear cells (PBMCs), taken when the disease was refractory, from a patient treated with antithyroid drugs. The gene calls are TRBV11-2 and TRBJ2-7; D remains unclear. As DNA, the CDR3 is TGTGCCAGCAGCTTAGAGGACGACTCCTACGAGCAGTACTTC. It yields the protein CASSLEDDSYEQYF.